The 27 T cell receptor beta chains reported below all come from one sample, sequenced in a study of OX40 agonist ivuxolimab in advanced cancers. Sequencing used immunoSEQ multiplex PCR; TCRdb keeps in-frame clones, though not all of them. The sample yields roughly 100,000 clones, about 90% seen once. The specimen comprised CD4+ or CD8+ T cells sorted from blood, sampled in a trial of the OX40 agonist ivuxolimab. These receptors were obtained from an adult with an advanced solid tumor such as melanoma, head and neck, liver or kidney cancer.

There are a few counts of this clone. Sequence at one end of the junction differs from germline and may be a read error. This chain connects TRBV29-1 to TRBJ1-1; D may be TRBD1 (6 bases). The CDR3 length is 11 residues. From germline, CDR1 is SQVTM and CDR2 ANQGSEA. The CDR3 region is CSVSWDTEAFF. CDR3 bases: TGCAGCGTTTCGTGGGACACGGAAGCTTTCTTT.

This sequence joins TRBV7-9 and TRBJ1-1, with 7 nucleotides matching TRBD1. Germline values: CDR1 SEHNR, CDR2 FQNEAQ (reference sequence). V trimming: 5 bases; J trimming: 5 bases; junction bases outside the gene matches: 17. The CDR3 is 17 amino acids. CDR3 DNA: TGTGCCAGCAGCCCACTCTTTACTGGGACAGCCCGTACTGAAGCTTTCTTT. It yields the protein CASSPLFTGTARTEAFF.

CDR3 region: CASSHRLHTDTQYF. The CDR3, as DNA: TGTGCCAGCAGCCACCGGTTACACACAGATACGCAGTATTTT. The genes are TRBV14 and TRBJ2-3; no definite D call. The V end lost 3 bases, the J end lost 2 bases, and 9 bases lay between the germline ends. Germline V lookup: CDR1 SGHDN, CDR2 FVKESK. The CDR3 consists of 14 residues.

This chain uses TRBV4-1 with TRBJ2-3; TRBD2 aligns across 13 bases. The CDR3 loop spans 16 amino acids. Trimming cost V 4 bases and J 3 bases; bases outside gene matches: 4. Germline V gene lookup returns CDR1 MGHRA and CDR2 YSYEKL. Written as DNA, the CDR3 is TGCGCCAGCAGCCTCGGACTAGCGGGAGTGACAGATACGCAGTATTTT. It codes for CASSLGLAGVTDTQYF.

The J gene is TRBJ2-2, the V gene TRBV6-1; D not resolved. CDR1 is MNHNS and CDR2 is SASEGT in the germline V gene. Trimming took 3 bases from V and 4 from J, leaving 9 bases between them. The CDR3 extends over 14 amino acids. The CDR3 nucleotides are TGTGCCAGCAGTGACGGGTGGCCCACCGGGGAGCTGTTTTTT. It yields the protein CASSDGWPTGELFF.

This clone came up a few times. The CDR3 bases are TGTGCCGGCTTCCGGGACACAAATCAGCCCCAGCATTTT. Its protein product is CAGFRDTNQPQHF. The genes are TRBV6-4 and TRBJ1-5; D perhaps matches TRBD1 (6 bases). The germline CDR1 and CDR2 sequences are MRHNA and SNTAGT. The ends were cut back, 11 bases at V and 4 bases at J, with 15 bases in the middle. CDR3 length: 13 amino acids.

This chain joins TRBV29-1 and TRBJ2-1; 10 bases are a match to TRBD1. V dropped 6 bases and J dropped 5; count of bases not matched to a gene: 4. The CDR3 extends over 13 amino acids. Germline CDR1 and CDR2: SQVTM and ANQGSEA. CDR3 DNA sequence: TGCAGCGTCGACAGGGGGCAGGACAATGAGCAGTTCTTC. The encoded protein is CSVDRGQDNEQFF.

The chain combines TRBV27 with TRBJ2-7, with 10 bases lining up with TRBD1. This CDR3 has 15 residues. V dropped 6 bases and J dropped 6; count of bases not matched to a gene: 11. Germline V gives CDR1 MNHEY, CDR2 SMNVEV (reference sequence). In DNA form, the CDR3 reads TGTGCCAGCAGCCAGATAGGGACAGGGGTGGCCGAGCAGTACTTC. Translation gives CASSQIGTGVAEQYF.

V gene TRBV5-1 combines with J gene TRBJ2-7; the match to TRBD2 covers 14 bases. CDR3 length: 17 residues. J gave up 2 bases and V 2 bases, and 6 bases lay outside the gene matches. Germline loops: CDR1 SGHRS, CDR2 YFSETQ. The CDR3 loop is CASSFSATSGGAYEQYF. DNA for the CDR3: TGCGCCAGCAGCTTCTCTGCGACTAGCGGGGGGGCCTACGAGCAGTACTTC.

V usage is TRBV6-6 and J usage is TRBJ2-7, with D perhaps TRBD1 (5 bases). Germline-derived CDR1 and CDR2 are MNHNY and SVGAGI (reference sequence). The CDR3 is 12 amino acids. The V gene lost 5 bases and the J gene lost 9 bases, with 14 bases spanning the gap. CDR3 loop: CASSDPGQGQYF. DNA of the CDR3: TGTGCCAGCAGTGACCCAGGTCAGGGGCAGTACTTC.

V is TRBV29-1 and J is TRBJ2-5; D remains ambiguous. Trimming took off 2 bases at V and 4 bases at J, with 8 bases between the two ends. Germline V gene lookup returns CDR1 SQVTM and CDR2 ANQGSEA. The CDR3 is 12 amino acids. CDR3 coding DNA: TGCAGCGTTGAAAACTTGGCAGAGACCCAGTACTTC. Translation: CSVENLAETQYF.

The chain has TRBV19 and TRBJ2-4; D is possibly TRBD2 (5 bases). This CDR3 spans 15 amino acids. Germline V lookup: CDR1 LNHDA, CDR2 SQIVND (reference sequence). Trimming cost V 3 bases and J 3 bases, with 12 bases left between them. The CDR3, as DNA: TGTGCCAGTAGTATTCGGGAATCAGGCAAAAACATTCAGTACTTC. This translates into CASSIRESGKNIQYF.

V is TRBV5-4 and J is TRBJ2-2; a possible D gene is TRBD1 (6 bases). V was pared by 5 bases and J by 4 bases, with 15 bases between. This CDR3 is 15 amino acids long. Per the germline V gene, CDR1 is SGHNT and CDR2 is YYREEE (reference sequence). CDR3 sequence (DNA): TGTGCCAGCAGTACGCCCCTAGGGGGCACCGGGGAGCTGTTTTTT. Encoded protein: CASSTPLGGTGELFF.

Remarks on this clone: Other DNA sequences in this sample translate to the same CDR3. V usage is TRBV5-1 and J usage is TRBJ1-2; D is uncertain. Looked up from germline, CDR1 is SGHRS and CDR2 is YFSETQ. This CDR3 region has 13 residues. The ends were cut back, 0 bases at V and 2 bases at J, with 5 bases in the middle. The DNA of the CDR3 is TGCGCCAGCAGCTTGGGAGAGAACTATGGCTACACCTTC. Translated, it gives CASSLGENYGYTF.

V usage is TRBV6-6 and J usage is TRBJ1-5, with D tentatively TRBD1 (6 bases). CDR3 length: 16 amino acids. Germline assignment: CDR1 MNHNY and CDR2 SVGAGI (reference sequence). V dropped 0 bases and J dropped 5 bases, with 14 bases sitting between them. CDR3 amino acids: CASSYSMRGRDQPQHF. The DNA for the CDR3 is TGTGCCAGCAGTTACTCGATGAGGGGGAGGGATCAGCCCCAGCATTTT.

V is TRBV2 and J is TRBJ2-3, with 8 bases identical to TRBD2. J was trimmed by 3 bases and V by 6 bases; bases with no gene match: 8. CDR1 SNHLY and CDR2 FYNNEI come from the germline V gene. This CDR3 contains 15 residues. The CDR3 DNA reads as TGTGCCAGCAGAGATTCCGGGACTAGGACAGATACGCAGTATTTT. It yields the protein CASRDSGTRTDTQYF.

This chain uses TRBV5-1 with TRBJ2-7, with D maybe TRBD1 (7 bases). This CDR3 is built from 15 residues. Germline lookup yields CDR1 SGHRS and CDR2 YFSETQ. Between the trimmed V and J ends, which lost 3 bases and 0 bases, there was a span of 13 bases. The CDR3 nucleotides read TGCGCCAGCAGCTGGGGGGACAGAGACTCCTACGAGCAGTACTTC. Residues: CASSWGDRDSYEQYF.

The CDR3 DNA reads as TGTGCCAGCAGCTTAGAACTTCGAGGGGATACGCAGTATTTT. As protein: CASSLELRGDTQYF. The J gene is TRBJ2-3, the V gene TRBV11-2; D may be TRBD2 (5 bases). Trimming shortened V by 0 bases and J by 6 bases, and 10 bases separated the two germline ends. CDR3 length: 14 amino acids. In germline, CDR1 is SGHAT, CDR2 FQNNGV. The full variable domain, completed using reference TRBV11-2 and TRBJ2-3, is EAGVAQSPRYKIIEKRQSVAFWCNPISGHATLYWYQQILGQGPKLLIQFQNNGVVDDSQLPKDRFSAERLKGVDSTLKIQPAKLEDSAVYLCASSLELRGDTQYFGPGTRLTVL.

The V gene is TRBV5-6, the J gene TRBJ1-1; D gene uncertain. Germline CDR1 and CDR2: SGHDT and YYEEEE. The CDR3 loop spans 11 amino acids. The ends were cut back, 4 bases at V and 1 base at J, with 2 bases in the middle. This CDR3 reads CASSRNTEAFF. The CDR3 nucleotides read TGTGCCAGCAGCAGGAACACTGAAGCTTTCTTT.

The chain is built from TRBV5-4 and TRBJ2-5; D might be TRBD1 or TRBD2, each matching 5 bases. Germline CDR1 is SGHNT and CDR2 is YYREEE (reference sequence). This CDR3 has 16 amino acids. Trimming took 0 bases from V and 7 from J, leaving 19 bases between them. The CDR3 region is CASSLVSVGQRGTQYF. CDR3 DNA sequence: TGTGCCAGCAGCTTGGTATCAGTAGGGCAGAGGGGGACCCAGTACTTC.

The chain is built from TRBV9 and TRBJ2-7; tentative D call: TRBD2 (5 bases). From germline, CDR1 is SGDLS and CDR2 YYNGEE. Trimming left V 3 bases short and J 6 bases short, with 13 bases between. This CDR3 is 13 amino acids long. In DNA form, the CDR3 reads TGTGCCAGCAGCGCGACCGAGGGAACCGAGCAGTACTTC. This sequence encodes CASSATEGTEQYF. Based on the CDR3 plus reference TRBV9 and TRBJ2-7, the full variable domain is DSGVTQTPKHLITATGQRVTLRCSPRSGDLSVYWYQQSLDQGLQFLIQYYNGEERAKGNILERFSAQQFPDLHSELNLSSLELGDSALYFCASSATEGTEQYFGPGTRLTVT.

This chain uses TRBV4-2 with TRBJ1-1, with D perhaps matching TRBD1 (6 bases). Deletions cut 4 bases from V and 2 bases from J, with 14 bases between. Germline V gives CDR1 LGHNA, CDR2 YNFKEQ. The CDR3 loop spans 15 amino acids. CDR3 protein: CASSPFGGSNTEAFF. CDR3 DNA: TGTGCCAGCAGCCCTTTTGGGGGCTCCAACACTGAAGCTTTCTTT.

The V call is TRBV5-4, the J call TRBJ2-2; the D is unclear. CDR1 is SGHNT and CDR2 is YYREEE in the germline V gene (reference sequence). Trimming removed 0 bases from V and 8 bases from J, with 11 bases in between. The CDR3 length is 14 residues. CDR3 region: CASSLAPGVGELFF. In nucleotides, the CDR3 is TGTGCCAGCAGCTTGGCCCCTGGGGTGGGGGAGCTGTTTTTT. Based on the CDR3 plus reference TRBV5-4 and TRBJ2-2, the full variable domain is ETGVTQSPTHLIKTRGQQVTLRCSSQSGHNTVSWYQQALGQGPQFIFQYYREEENGRGNFPPRFSGLQFPNYSSELNVNALELDDSALYLCASSLAPGVGELFFGEGSRLTVL.

V and J are TRBV6-1 and TRBJ2-2; no reliable D call. The CDR3 has 13 residues. CDR1 is MNHNS, CDR2 SASEGT, per germline. V was clipped by 5 bases and J by 4 bases, with 8 bases between them. CDR3 protein: CASSLSGTGELFF. CDR3 DNA: TGTGCCAGCAGTCTAAGTGGCACCGGGGAGCTGTTTTTT.

The rearrangement links TRBV27 to TRBJ1-2; the match to TRBD1 covers 7 bases. The CDR3 loop spans 16 amino acids. J gave up 1 base and V 4 bases, and 9 bases lay outside the gene matches. The V gene's germline CDR1 is MNHEY and CDR2 SMNVEV (reference sequence). CDR3 nucleotide sequence: TGTGCCAGCAGTTCAGCCGGGACAGTCAGTAACTATGGCTACACCTTC. Its translation is CASSSAGTVSNYGYTF.

There are a few counts of this clone. The chain carries TRBV5-1 and TRBJ2-3, with 8 bases lining up with TRBD2. In germline, CDR1 is SGHRS, CDR2 YFSETQ. V gave up 4 bases and J gave up 7 bases; unmatched junction bases: 8. This CDR3 comprises 14 residues. DNA of the CDR3: TGCGCCAGCAGCCCGGGAGGGGGTTGGAATACGCAGTATTTT. Its protein product is CASSPGGGWNTQYF.

V and J are TRBV6-1 and TRBJ1-1, with D uncertain. The CDR3 totals 16 residues. The V gene's germline CDR1 is MNHNS and CDR2 SASEGT. Deletions cut 4 bases from V and 4 bases from J, with 19 bases between. The CDR3 sequence: CASSALDLTAFTEAFF. The DNA of the CDR3 is TGTGCCAGCAGTGCCTTGGATCTCACCGCCTTCACTGAAGCTTTCTTT.